This TCR beta chain was sequenced in a study of technical replicates of blood from a handful of donors. Some clones are missing from TCRdb's copy, which holds only in-frame ones; the method was immunoSEQ multiplex PCR. The data contain approximately 92,000 clones, around 95% of them singletons. V lost 1 base and J lost 4, with 11 bases in between. Germline V gene sequence: CDR1 SGHNT, CDR2 YENEEA. This CDR3 spans 15 amino acids. This chain uses TRBV11-3 with TRBJ1-5; perhaps TRBD1 as D (5 bases). The sequenced sample consisted of T cells isolated from PBMCs. The TCR was taken from a human donor in good health. This CDR3 reads CASSLGGGPNQPQHF. In DNA form, the CDR3 reads TGTGCCAGCAGCTTAGGGGGCGGCCCTAATCAGCCCCAGCATTTT. The full variable domain, rest sourced from reference TRBV11-3 and TRBJ1-5, is EAGVVQSPRYKIIEKKQPVAFWCNPISGHNTLYWYLQNLGQGPELLIRYENEEAVDDSQLPKDRFSAERLKGVDSTLKIQPAELGDSAVYLCASSLGGGPNQPQHFGDGTRLSIL.